These 9 T cell receptor beta chains share one sample of origin, sequenced in a study of T cell repertoires in cytomegalovirus infection. TCRdb itself ran the reads through MiXCR, one entry per CDR3 protein. This table holds approximately 34,000 distinct CDR3 sequences, about 48% found once. No antigens are known for them. Sequenced material: CD8+ T cells from cultured PBMCs, taken from culture after CMV antigen stimulation. These receptors were obtained from a human donor in good health (CMV status not recorded). Some clones in this sample may be carry-over from other donors' samples.

CDR3 DNA sequence: TGTGCCAGCAGCTCCCGACAGGGGCGGCCCAACACTGAAGCTTTCTTT. This translates into CASSSRQGRPNTEAFF. This sequence joins TRBV7-8 and TRBJ1-1; 8 bases agree with TRBD1. From germline, CDR1 is SGHVS and CDR2 FQNEAQ. J lost 2 bases, V lost 4 bases, and 9 bases had no gene match. The CDR3 is 16 residues long.

The chain employs TRBV15 and TRBJ2-2; maybe TRBD1 (5 bases). The V gene's germline CDR1 is LNHNV and CDR2 YYDKDF (reference sequence). V was clipped by 2 bases and J by 1 base, with 8 bases between them. The CDR3 covers 15 residues. CDR3 nucleotide sequence: TGTGCCACCAGCAGAAGAACAGGGAACACCGGGGAGCTGTTTTTT. Translation: CATSRRTGNTGELFF.

The V and J genes are TRBV7-2 and TRBJ1-5, with TRBD1 as a possible D gene (6 bases). V lost 2 bases to trimming and J lost 5 bases, with 13 bases between them. Germline CDR1 is SGHTA and CDR2 is FQGNSA. This CDR3 comprises 15 residues. The CDR3 region is CASSLSPEGDQPQHF. The DNA of the CDR3 is TGTGCCAGCAGCTTATCTCCGGAGGGGGATCAGCCCCAGCATTTT.

This clonotype has only a few counts. The V call is TRBV7-3, the J call TRBJ1-1, with no clear D. Germline values: CDR1 SGHTA, CDR2 FQGTGA. V lost 6 bases and J 3 bases, leaving 11 bases between the germline ends. The CDR3 runs to 13 residues. This chain's CDR3 is CASSLESYTEAFF. The CDR3 bases are TGTGCCAGCAGTTTGGAGTCGTACACTGAAGCTTTCTTT.

The V call is TRBV11-3, the J call TRBJ2-3, with TRBD2 matching 12 bases. The ends lost 5 bases at V and 1 base at J; junction bases unmatched: 4. Germline values: CDR1 SGHNT, CDR2 YENEEA. The CDR3 contains 16 residues. The CDR3 protein is CASSPWTSGGTDTQYF. The CDR3 DNA reads as TGTGCCAGCAGCCCATGGACTAGCGGGGGCACAGATACGCAGTATTTT.

This clonotype came up a few times. V and J are TRBV27 and TRBJ2-7, with 9 bases aligning to TRBD1. This CDR3 is 17 amino acids long. The germline V gene encodes CDR1 MNHEY and CDR2 SMNVEV (reference sequence). J lost 3 bases, V lost 5 bases, and 14 bases had no gene match. The CDR3 loop is CASSPDGVGQGYYEQYF. DNA of the CDR3: TGTGCCAGCAGTCCCGATGGTGTGGGACAGGGCTACTACGAGCAGTACTTC.

This clonotype was counted only a few times. The V and J genes are TRBV12-5 and TRBJ2-1, with TRBD2 identical over 8 bases. This CDR3 comprises 15 residues. V was clipped by 1 base and J by 3 bases; unmatched bases: 2. The germline gives CDR1 LGHNT, CDR2 FRNRAP. Here the CDR3 reads CASGLGSGDYNEQFF. CDR3 in DNA: TGTGCTAGTGGTTTGGGTAGCGGGGACTACAATGAGCAGTTCTTC.

The chain joins TRBV28 to TRBJ1-1, with 10 bases aligning to TRBD1. The CDR3 is 13 amino acids. Germline assignment: CDR1 MDHEN and CDR2 SYDVKM. The ends lost 8 bases at V and 5 bases at J; junction bases unmatched: 5. The CDR3 DNA reads as TGTGCCAGCGGCGACAGGGGGCTAACTGAAGCTTTCTTT. Translated: CASGDRGLTEAFF.

The rearrangement joins TRBV11-2 to TRBJ1-1; no clear D. Germline CDR1 and CDR2: SGHAT and FQNNGV. The V gene lost 4 bases and the J gene lost 3 bases, with 12 bases spanning the gap. The CDR3 has 14 amino acids. In DNA form, the CDR3 reads TGTGCCAGCAGCTCCCATGAGAGACACACTGAAGCTTTCTTT. It codes for CASSSHERHTEAFF. Full variable domain (rest looked up from reference TRBV11-2 and TRBJ1-1): EAGVAQSPRYKIIEKRQSVAFWCNPISGHATLYWYQQILGQGPKLLIQFQNNGVVDDSQLPKDRFSAERLKGVDSTLKIQPAKLEDSAVYLCASSSHERHTEAFFGQGTRLTVV.